This T cell receptor (beta chain) is from a study of T cells after yellow fever vaccination (dated by TCRdb to the late 2010s). Background on the whole study: Libraries from fractions with low cell numbers were prepared with the SMART-Seq v4 Ultra Low Input RNA kit. Blood was collected at multiple timepoints before and after primary and secondary immunization, and bulk PBMC replicates and cell subsets were isolated. To follow T-cell clones before and after primary and booster YFV17D yellow fever vaccination, bulk TCR alpha and beta repertoires were sequenced over time. Two healthy male donors, one aged 18 to 29 and one aged 30 to 40 years, made up the cohort. Findings and caveats that apply to the study as a whole: Compared with the primary T-cell response, the secondary T-cell response was weaker but faster, peaking on day 5 rather than day 15. Because only a couple of donors were included in the study, the extent to which the findings can be generalized is limited. Because abundant contaminating clonotypes from the bulk population could be contained in FACS-sorted repertoires, computational filtering was required. Most clones expanded after primary vaccination (approximately 97% of CD4 and about 85% of CD8) were re-detected after the booster, suggesting that broad memory maintenance occurred. A small fraction of clonotypes appeared in both the CD4 and CD8 compartments, likely as a result of convergent recombination.

After removal of 2 bases from V and 1 base from J, the junction retains 5 bases not matched to a gene. As encoded in the germline V gene (reference sequence), CDR1 is MNHNY while CDR2 is SVGAGI. The CDR3 starts with the cysteine, ends with the phenylalanine, and has 18 residues. Kept here is only the CDR3 DNA, which spans 54 bases and is read in frame from base 1. The sample's treatment or condition label, decoded: live attenuated yellow fever vaccine strain. PBMCs were isolated from peripheral blood using a standard Ficoll-Paque protocol. CD4 and CD8 T-cell fractions were isolated with Dynabeads CD4 and CD8 positive selection kits. RNA was extracted with TriZol from bulk PBMCs, CD4 and CD8 fractions, and dextramer-positive and dextramer-negative fractions. The table lists this clonotype with many counts. What antigen it recognizes has not been identified. The input lacks base qualities; no much larger clone sits a single base away.

The reads were generated on an Illumina NovaSeq 6000. TCR cDNA was synthesized by 5'RACE template switching, through which a universal primer site and unique molecular identifiers were introduced. Priming of cDNA synthesis was performed from both the TCR alpha and TCR beta constant segments. Library amplification involved two PCR steps, and the second step added sample barcodes and sequencing adapters. Sequencing of the libraries was done on either Illumina HiSeq 2500 (2x100 bp) or NovaSeq (2x150 bp). On the authors' methods: Demultiplexing of reads and collapsing into UMI consensus sequences were performed with MIGEC, and V(D)J alignment was carried out with MiXCR. Clonotypes responding to the vaccine were identified with edgeR on replicate PBMC samples, with the criteria of FDR below 0.01 and a log2 fold change above 5 up to day 15. Bulk clonotypes were assigned CD4 or CD8 identity according to which sequenced CD4 or CD8 repertoire held them at higher abundance. Using fastp at Q25 and MiXCR, TCRdb reprocessed the public reads and kept productive beta chains. Duplicate CDR3 protein sequences are folded into a single record with the most common DNA and genes. The V and J calls and clone size are TCRdb's, not the authors'. The sample table holds around 250,000 distinct CDR3 sequences, of which around 4.9% were seen once. Together, the top ten hold 2.5% to 4% of the sample.

The source is a man between 18 and 29 years old who received the YFV17D yellow fever vaccine. The chain is assembled from TRBV6-6 and TRBJ2-4, with 13 bases aligning to TRBD2. This material consisted of CD4+ T cells sorted from PBMCs, taken on the day of the yellow fever booster vaccination. The CDR3 reads CASSYTSGGAVAKNIQYF. The DNA reads TGTGCCAGCAGTTACACTAGCGGGGGGGCCGTGGCCAAAAACATTCAGTACTTC.